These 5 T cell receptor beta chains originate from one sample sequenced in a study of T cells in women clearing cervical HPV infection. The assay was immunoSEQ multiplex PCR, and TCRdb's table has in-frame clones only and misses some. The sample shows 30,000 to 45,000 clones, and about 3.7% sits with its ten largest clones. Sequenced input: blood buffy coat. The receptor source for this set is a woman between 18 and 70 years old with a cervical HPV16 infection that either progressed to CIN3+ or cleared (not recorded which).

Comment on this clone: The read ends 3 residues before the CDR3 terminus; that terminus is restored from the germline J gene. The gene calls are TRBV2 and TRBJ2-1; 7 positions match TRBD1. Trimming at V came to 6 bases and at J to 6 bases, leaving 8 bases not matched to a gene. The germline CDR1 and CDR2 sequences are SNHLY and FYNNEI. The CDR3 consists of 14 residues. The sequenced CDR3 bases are TGTGCCAGCAGCCGGTCCGGGACAGTCAATGAG. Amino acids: CASSRSGTVNE. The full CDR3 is CASSRSGTVNEQFF.

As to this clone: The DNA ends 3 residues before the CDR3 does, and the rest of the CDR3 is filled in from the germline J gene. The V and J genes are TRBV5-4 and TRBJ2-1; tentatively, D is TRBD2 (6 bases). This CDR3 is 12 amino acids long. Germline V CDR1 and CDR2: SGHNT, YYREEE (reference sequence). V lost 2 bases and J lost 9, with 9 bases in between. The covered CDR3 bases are TGTGCCAGCAGCTTCTCGCGGGGTGAG. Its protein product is CASSFSRGE. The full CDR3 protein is CASSFSRGEQFF.

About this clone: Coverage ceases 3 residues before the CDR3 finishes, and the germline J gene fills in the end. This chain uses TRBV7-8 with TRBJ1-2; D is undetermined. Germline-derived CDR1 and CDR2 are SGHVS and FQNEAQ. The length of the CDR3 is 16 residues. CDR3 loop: CASSLGTSGSSYDYTF. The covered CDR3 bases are TGTGCCAGCAGCTTAGGAACTAGCGGAAGCTCCTACGAC.

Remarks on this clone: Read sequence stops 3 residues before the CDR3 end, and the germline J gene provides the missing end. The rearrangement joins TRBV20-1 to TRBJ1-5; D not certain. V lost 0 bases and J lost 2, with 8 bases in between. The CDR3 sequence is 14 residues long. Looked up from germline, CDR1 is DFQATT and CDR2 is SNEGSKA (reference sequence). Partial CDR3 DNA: TGCAGTGCTAGAGACGGGTCTGGCAATCAGCCC. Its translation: CSARDGSGNQP. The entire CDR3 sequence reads CSARDGSGNQPQHF.

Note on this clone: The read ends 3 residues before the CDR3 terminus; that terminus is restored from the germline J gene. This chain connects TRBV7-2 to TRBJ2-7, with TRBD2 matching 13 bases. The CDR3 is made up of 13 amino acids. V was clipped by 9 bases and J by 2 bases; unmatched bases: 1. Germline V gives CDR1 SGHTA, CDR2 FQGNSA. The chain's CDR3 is CASGTSGTYEQYF. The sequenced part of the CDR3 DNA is TGTGCCAGTGGGACTAGCGGGACCTACGAG.